This TCR beta chain was recovered during a study of blood T cell repertoires in COVID-19. Study-wide background: T cells, B-cell-depleted T cells, or PBMCs supplied cDNA or gDNA.

This table comes from immunoSEQ multiplex PCR, and its TCRdb copy is limited to in-frame clones, with some not included. The sample carries 110,000 or so clones, 80% to 90% recorded once. The CDR3 is made up of 13 amino acids. Germline loops: CDR1 LNHDA, CDR2 SQIVND (reference sequence). The V gene lost 5 bases and the J gene lost 1 base, with 9 bases spanning the gap. Sequencing was done on a sample of peripheral blood. The chain uses TRBV19 and TRBJ2-7; D not resolved. This clonotype was sampled from a man aged 35-49 years with acute or convalescent COVID-19. CDR3 sequence (DNA): TGTGCCAGTAGTCCCCAGGTATCCTACGAGCAGTACTTC. Its protein is CASSPQVSYEQYF.